The clone carrying this T cell receptor beta chain has a count of ten or more. Genomic DNA was the source, and TCR beta CDR3 was amplified from it by two-round multiplex PCR. Used in first-round PCR were primers specific to each TRBV and TRBJ gene. TCRdb reanalysed the multiplex PCR reads using MiXCR and keeps one entry per CDR3 protein. Of roughly 32,000 distinct CDR3 sequences listed, around two fifths are singletons. The data are from a study of prognosis after radiotherapy for stage I lung cancer. Study at large: In total, 13 men and over five women took part as patients, aged roughly 53 to 85 with a median of almost 75 years. Among seven or eight patients the tumors were squamous cell carcinoma, and among over 10 they were adenocarcinoma. In several patients, distant metastases developed after radiotherapy (median approximately 7 months), whereas roughly 16 patients showed no significant progression.

The TCR sequence derives from a donor aged 50 or older with non-small cell lung cancer. Sequencing was performed on PBMCs, taken before or after stereotactic body radiation therapy (not recorded which).

CDR3 protein: CASSSGTSGREELFF. The CDR3 DNA is TGTGCCAGCAGCTCAGGGACTAGCGGCCGAGAGGAGCTGTTTTTT. The J gene is TRBJ2-2, the V gene TRBV5-6; 11 bases agree with TRBD2. After removal of 3 bases from V and 10 bases from J, the junction contained 8 bases not matched to a gene. This CDR3 spans 15 amino acids. The germline gives CDR1 SGHDT, CDR2 YYEEEE.